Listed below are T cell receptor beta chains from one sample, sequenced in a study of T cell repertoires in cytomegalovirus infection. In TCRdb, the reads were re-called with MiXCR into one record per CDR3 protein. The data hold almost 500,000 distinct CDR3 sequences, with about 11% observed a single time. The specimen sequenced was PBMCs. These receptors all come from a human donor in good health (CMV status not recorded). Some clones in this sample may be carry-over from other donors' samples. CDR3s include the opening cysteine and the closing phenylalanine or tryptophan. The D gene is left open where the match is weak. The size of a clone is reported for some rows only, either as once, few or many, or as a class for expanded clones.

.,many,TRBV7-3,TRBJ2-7,CASSLRAVYYSYEQYF,TGTGCCAGCAGCTTAAGGGCAGTCTACTATTCCTACGAGCAGTACTTC
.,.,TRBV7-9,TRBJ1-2,CASSREQGRGYTF,TGTGCCAGCAGCCGAGAGCAGGGGAGAGGCTACACCTTC
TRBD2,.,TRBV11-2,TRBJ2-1,CASSFSPSGRYDEQFF,TGTGCCAGCAGCTTTAGTCCTAGCGGGAGGTACGATGAGCAGTTCTTC
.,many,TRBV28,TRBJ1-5,CASRFREGQPQHF,TGTGCCAGTAGATTCAGGGAAGGGCAGCCCCAGCATTTT
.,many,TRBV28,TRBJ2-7,CASSSVVDEQYF,TGTGCCAGCAGTTCGGTAGTCGACGAGCAGTACTTC
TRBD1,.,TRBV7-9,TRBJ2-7,CASSGPGGYEQYF,TGTGCCAGCAGCGGGCCAGGGGGCTACGAGCAGTACTTC
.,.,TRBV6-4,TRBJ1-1,CASSETMNTEAFF,TGTGCCAGCAGTGAAACAATGAACACTGAAGCTTTCTTT
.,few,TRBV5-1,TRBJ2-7,CASSLGWSYEQYF,TGCGCCAGCAGCTTGGGGTGGAGCTACGAGCAGTACTTC
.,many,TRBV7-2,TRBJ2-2,CASSPRQAGTGELFF,TGTGCCAGCAGTCCCAGACAGGCGGGGACCGGGGAGCTGTTTTTT
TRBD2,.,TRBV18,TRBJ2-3,CASSPTSGTSTDTQYF,TGTGCCAGCTCACCAACTAGCGGGACAAGCACAGATACGCAGTATTTT
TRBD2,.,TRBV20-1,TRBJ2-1,CSAPFRASGMVAYNEQFF,TGCAGTGCTCCTTTCAGGGCTAGCGGGATGGTTGCCTACAATGAGCAGTTCTTC
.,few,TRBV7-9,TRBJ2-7,CASRPGADPYEQYF,TGTGCCAGCAGACCAGGGGCGGATCCCTACGAGCAGTACTTC
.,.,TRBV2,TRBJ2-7,CASSENRYEQYF,TGTGCCAGCAGTGAAAACAGGTACGAGCAGTACTTC
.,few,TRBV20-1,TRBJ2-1,CSGLADSNEQFF,TGCAGTGGCCTAGCGGACAGCAATGAGCAGTTCTTC
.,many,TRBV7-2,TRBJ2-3,CASSLGTDTQYF,TGTGCCAGCAGCTTAGGCACAGATACGCAGTATTTT
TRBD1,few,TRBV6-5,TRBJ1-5,CASNRGVGGPQHF,TGTGCCAGCAACAGGGGAGTGGGTGGGCCCCAGCATTTT
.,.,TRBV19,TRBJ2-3,CASSIARDTQYF,TGTGCCAGTAGTATAGCCAGAGATACGCAGTATTTT
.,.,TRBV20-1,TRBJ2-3,CSAGTRDTQYF,TGCAGTGCCGGGACAAGGGATACGCAGTATTTT
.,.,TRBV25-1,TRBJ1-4,CASSVPGNNEKLFF,TGTGCCAGCAGCGTCCCCGGGAATAATGAAAAACTGTTTTTT
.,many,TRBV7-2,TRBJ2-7,CASSLFVGIYEQYF,TGTGCCAGCAGCTTATTTGTCGGGATCTACGAGCAGTACTTC
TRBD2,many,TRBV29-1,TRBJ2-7,CSVEDMTSGGINEQYF,TGCAGCGTTGAAGATATGACTAGCGGGGGGATCAACGAGCAGTACTTC
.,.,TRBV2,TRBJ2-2,CASSDSRVAGELFF,TGTGCCAGCAGTGATAGTAGGGTGGCCGGGGAGCTGTTTTTT
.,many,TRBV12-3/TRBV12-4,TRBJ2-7,CASSRGQSSYEQYF,TGTGCCAGCAGCAGGGGACAAAGCTCCTACGAGCAGTACTTC
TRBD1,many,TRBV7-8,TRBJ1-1,CASSLGQGPRGAEAFF,TGTGCCAGCAGCTTAGGACAGGGCCCTAGGGGAGCTGAAGCTTTCTTT
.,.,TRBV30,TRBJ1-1,CAWSPFGGEAEAFF,TGTGCCTGGAGTCCCTTTGGGGGGGAGGCTGAAGCTTTCTTT
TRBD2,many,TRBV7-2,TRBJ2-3,CASSLVVAGVTDTQYF,TGTGCCAGCAGCTTAGTGGTAGCGGGGGTCACAGATACGCAGTATTTT
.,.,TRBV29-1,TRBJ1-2,CSVVGQEGYTF,TGCAGCGTAGTTGGCCAAGAGGGCTACACCTTC
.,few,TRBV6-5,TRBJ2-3,CASNDRTDTQYF,TGTGCCAGCAACGACAGAACAGATACGCAGTATTTT
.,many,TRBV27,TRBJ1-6,CASSFGPEASSYNSPLHF,TGTGCCAGCAGTTTCGGACCCGAGGCTAGCTCCTATAATTCACCCCTCCACTTT
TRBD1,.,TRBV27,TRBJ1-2,CASSFRGTGYGYTF,TGTGCCAGCAGTTTCCGAGGGACAGGGTACGGCTACACCTTC
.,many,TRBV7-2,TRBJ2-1,CASSPRRAAYNEQFF,TGTGCCAGCAGCCCTAGGAGGGCAGCTTACAATGAGCAGTTCTTC
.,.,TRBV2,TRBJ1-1,CASSGQVNTEAFF,TGTGCCAGCAGTGGGCAGGTGAACACTGAAGCTTTCTTT
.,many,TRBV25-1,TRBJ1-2,CASSGSGYNYGYTF,TGTGCCAGCAGTGGCAGCGGATATAACTATGGCTACACCTTC
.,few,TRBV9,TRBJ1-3,CASSVERGSSGNTIYF,TGTGCCAGCAGCGTAGAAAGGGGGAGCTCTGGAAACACCATATATTTT
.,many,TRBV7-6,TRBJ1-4,CASSSLAGSNEKLFF,TGTGCCAGCAGCTCTCTTGCCGGGAGTAATGAAAAACTGTTTTTT
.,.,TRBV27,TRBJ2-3,CASSRLDLADTRYF,TGTGCCAGCAGTCGACTAGACCTGGCGGATACGCGGTATTTT
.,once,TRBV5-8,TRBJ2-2,CASSFRGRLDTGELFF,TGTGCCAGCAGCTTTAGAGGCCGCCTGGACACCGGGGAGCTGTTTTTT
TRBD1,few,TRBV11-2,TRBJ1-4,CASSLEGTGPIRKLFF,TGTGCCAGCAGCTTAGAAGGGACAGGACCCATAAGAAAACTGTTTTTT
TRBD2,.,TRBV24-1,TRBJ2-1,CATSDLTSGRSEQFF,TGTGCCACCAGTGACCTGACTAGCGGGAGAAGTGAGCAGTTCTTC
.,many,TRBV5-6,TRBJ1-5,CASSSATLTFGPQHF,TGTGCCAGCAGCTCCGCGACACTAACTTTTGGTCCCCAGCATTTT
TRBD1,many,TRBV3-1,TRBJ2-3,CASSWGQLSTDTQYF,TGTGCCAGCAGCTGGGGACAGCTTAGCACAGATACGCAGTATTTT
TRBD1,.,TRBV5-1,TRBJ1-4,CASSWEGQQFTTNEKLFF,TGCGCCAGCAGCTGGGAGGGACAGCAATTCACAACTAATGAAAAACTGTTTTTT
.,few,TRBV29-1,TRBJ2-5,CSVVRGAGETQYF,TGCAGCGTTGTGAGGGGGGCGGGAGAGACCCAGTACTTC
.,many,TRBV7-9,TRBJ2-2,CASSRGTDNTGELFF,TGTGCCAGCAGCCGGGGGACTGATAACACCGGGGAGCTGTTTTTT
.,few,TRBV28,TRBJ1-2,CASSRGAASGYTF,TGTGCCAGCAGTCGGGGGGCGGCAAGCGGCTACACCTTC
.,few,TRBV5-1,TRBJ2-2,CASTSGTTNRELFF,TGCGCCAGCACCTCCGGGACGACTAACCGGGAGCTGTTTTTT
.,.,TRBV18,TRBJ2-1,CASSPRARTTYNEQFF,TGTGCCAGCTCACCGAGGGCCAGGACGACCTACAATGAGCAGTTCTTC
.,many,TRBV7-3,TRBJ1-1,CASSLTTGRNTEAFF,TGTGCCAGCAGCTTAACAACAGGGAGAAACACTGAAGCTTTCTTT
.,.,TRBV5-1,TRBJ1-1,CASSLDLGANTEAFF,TGCGCCAGCAGCTTGGATCTGGGAGCGAACACTGAAGCTTTCTTT